These 25 T cell receptor beta chains were all obtained from the same sample, sequenced in a study of metastatic and nonmetastatic thyroid tumors. There were no patients who had received any treatment before thyroid surgery. TCRdb reanalyzed the PCR reads with MiXCR. The sample consists of about 23,000 clones, more than 14% of them appearing once. The sequencing sample was made of tumor tissue. These receptors originate from a female donor with papillary thyroid cancer or a benign thyroid nodule (not recorded which). Some clones in this sample may be carry-over from other donors' samples.

The table lists this clone with many counts. V gene TRBV2 combines with J gene TRBJ2-2, with 11 bases identical to TRBD2. Germline-derived CDR1 and CDR2 are SNHLY and FYNNEI. There are 15 residues in the CDR3. V lost 7 bases, J lost 5 bases, and 6 bases stayed unmatched. CDR3 in amino acids: CASTLAGGGTGELFF. The CDR3 DNA is TGTGCCAGCACCCTAGCGGGGGGCGGTACCGGGGAGCTGTTTTTT. Looking up the rest from reference TRBV2 and TRBJ2-2 gives the full variable domain: EPEVTQTPSHQVTQMGQEVILRCVPISNHLYFYWYRQILGQKVEFLVSFYNNEISEKSEIFDDQFSVERPDGSNFTLKIRSTKLEDSAMYFCASTLAGGGTGELFFGEGSRLTVL.

This clone was counted at least ten times. The chain is built from TRBV7-3 and TRBJ2-1; D possibly corresponds to TRBD2 (5 bases). Between the trimmed V and J ends, which lost 2 bases and 6 bases, there was a span of 8 bases. The CDR3 loop spans 13 amino acids. Germline-derived CDR1 and CDR2 are SGHTA and FQGTGA. CDR3 DNA sequence: TGTGCCAGCAGCTTATGGAGCGGCAATGAGCAGTTCTTC. Amino acids: CASSLWSGNEQFF.

This clone has at least ten counts. It may be a read error: a sequence one base away is much more abundant. This sequence joins TRBV3-1 and TRBJ1-4; D not resolved. CDR3 size: 15 residues. Germline lookup yields CDR1 LGHDT and CDR2 YNNKEL (reference sequence). This chain's CDR3 is CASRLLRSANEKLLF. The CDR3 nucleotides are TGTGCCAGCAGGTTGCTAAGATCAGCTAATGAAAAACTGCTTTTT.

There are many counts of this clone. Other DNA sequences in the sample encode the same CDR3. This chain uses TRBV12-3 or TRBV12-4 with TRBJ2-3; TRBD2 is a possible D gene (6 bases). V was clipped by 5 bases and J by 7 bases, with 13 bases between them. The CDR3 runs 13 residues. CDR3 sequence: CASSRDLPNTQYF. Here the CDR3 DNA reads TGTGCCAGCAGTCGGGACTTGCCAAATACGCAGTATTTT.

This clone was counted many times. The V call is TRBV6-6, the J call TRBJ2-5; D perhaps matches TRBD1 (6 bases). The CDR3 is 17 residues long. The V end lost 0 bases, the J end lost 2 bases, and 16 bases lay between the germline ends. Germline CDR1 and CDR2: MNHNY and SVGAGI (reference sequence). The CDR3 bases are TGTGCCAGCAGTTACTCGTCTATATCAGGGGATCAAGAGACCCAGTACTTC. Translation gives CASSYSSISGDQETQYF.

This clone was picked up many times. V gene TRBV7-9 combines with J gene TRBJ1-3; D gene unclear. This CDR3 is 13 amino acids long. The V gene lost 1 base and the J gene lost 6 bases, with 7 bases spanning the gap. Germline assignment: CDR1 SEHNR and CDR2 FQNEAQ (reference sequence). The CDR3 nucleotides read TGTGCCAGCAGCTTAGGTCAGCAAAACACCATATATTTT. Amino acids: CASSLGQQNTIYF.

This clone occurred many times. This chain connects TRBV5-6 to TRBJ1-1; D is uncertain. The CDR3 length is 14 residues. Germline V gene lookup returns CDR1 SGHDT and CDR2 YYEEEE. Trimming stripped 4 bases from V and 5 bases from J, with 15 bases between. The chain's CDR3 is CASSPTFPGTEAFF. The CDR3 DNA reads as TGTGCCAGCAGCCCCACTTTCCCGGGGACTGAAGCTTTCTTT.

The gene calls are TRBV5-6 and TRBJ2-6; maybe TRBD1 (6 bases). Trimming left V 1 base short and J 0 bases short, with 17 bases between. This CDR3 has 19 residues. The germline V gene encodes CDR1 SGHDT and CDR2 YYEEEE. This chain's CDR3 is CASSLRNWGRGSGANVLTF. CDR3 coding DNA: TGTGCCAGCAGCTTGAGGAACTGGGGGCGCGGCTCTGGGGCCAACGTCCTGACTTTC.

This clone was counted between two and nine times. The chain uses TRBV4-1 and TRBJ2-7; TRBD2 matches 10 bases. This CDR3 is 15 amino acids long. Germline V lookup: CDR1 MGHRA, CDR2 YSYEKL. V shed 0 bases and J 3 bases; nucleotides not matched to a gene: 2. CDR3 sequence (DNA): TGCGCCAGCAGCCAAGATACTAGCGGGATCTACGAGCAGTACTTC. Its translation is CASSQDTSGIYEQYF.

In its sample, this clone ranks as medium-sized. The chain joins TRBV3-1 to TRBJ2-7, with TRBD1 matching over 7 bases. Per germline, CDR1 LGHDT and CDR2 YNNKEL (reference sequence). The CDR3 runs 14 residues. Germline trimming cut 4 bases from V and 0 bases from J; bases unmatched to any gene: 3. CDR3 sequence: CASSRTGSSYEQYF. The DNA of the CDR3 is TGTGCCAGCAGCCGGACAGGTAGCTCCTACGAGCAGTACTTC.

This clone was observed at least ten times. The rearrangement uses TRBV7-3 and TRBJ2-5; D perhaps matches TRBD2 (6 bases). V lost 4 bases and J 5 bases, leaving 17 bases between the germline ends. The V gene's germline CDR1 is SGHTA and CDR2 FQGTGA. The CDR3 is 15 residues long. The CDR3 protein is CASSSMDSGGETQYF. CDR3 nucleotide sequence: TGTGCCAGCAGCTCAATGGACTCTGGAGGGGAGACCCAGTACTTC.

This clone was counted ten times or more. CDR3 sequence reads: CASSSGFSYEQYF. The DNA of the CDR3 is TGTGCCAGCTCGAGTGGGTTCTCCTACGAGCAGTACTTC. The chain is built from TRBV18 and TRBJ2-7; D is uncertain. The germline V and J ends were trimmed by 6 bases and 0 bases, with 9 bases remaining between them. The V gene's germline CDR1 is KGHSH and CDR2 LQKENI. The CDR3 is 13 amino acids.

This clone showed up just a few times. This may arise from a read error, as a much more abundant clone is one base away. The chain joins TRBV19 to TRBJ2-7, with a tentative D call TRBD2 (6 bases). There are 16 residues in the CDR3. V was trimmed by 3 bases and J by 3 bases, leaving 18 bases between them. Germline V gene sequence: CDR1 LNHDA, CDR2 SQIVND (reference sequence). CDR3 amino acids: CASSIDIGTGLYEQYF. The CDR3 DNA sequence: TGTGCCAGTAGTATTGATATCGGGACTGGACTCTACGAGCAGTACTTC.

This clone appeared many times. The rearrangement uses TRBV29-1 and TRBJ2-2, with TRBD1 matching over 10 bases. Trimming at V came to 3 bases and at J to 7 bases, leaving 11 bases not matched to a gene. Per germline, CDR1 SQVTM and CDR2 ANQGSEA. CDR3 length: 16 residues. The DNA of the CDR3 is TGCAGCGTTGAGGTCGGGACAGGGGATAAAGTCGGGGAGCTGTTTTTT. Residues: CSVEVGTGDKVGELFF.

This chain links TRBV11-3 with TRBJ2-1; D is uncertain. The germline V gene has CDR1 SGHNT and CDR2 YENEEA. V shed 3 bases and J shed 8 bases, with 8 bases lying between them. CDR3 length: 12 amino acids. As DNA, the CDR3 is TGTGCCAGCAGCTTGGGTTACGATGAGCAGTTCTTC. Translation: CASSLGYDEQFF.

V usage is TRBV20-1 and J usage is TRBJ2-1, with TRBD2 as a possible D gene (5 bases). The CDR3 covers 14 residues. The ends were cut back, 6 bases at V and 0 bases at J, with 12 bases in the middle. The germline V gene has CDR1 DFQATT and CDR2 SNEGSKA (reference sequence). CDR3 loop: CSAKDFSSYNEQFF. The CDR3 DNA is TGCAGTGCCAAGGACTTTAGCTCCTACAATGAGCAGTTCTTC.

This clone occurred a few times. V usage is TRBV6-6 and J usage is TRBJ1-2; D remains unclear. Trimming left V 2 bases short and J 2 bases short, with 15 bases between. CDR3 size: 16 residues. Germline CDR1 and CDR2: MNHNY and SVGAGI (reference sequence). The CDR3 loop is CASSYGPKNTNYGYTF. The CDR3 nucleotides are TGTGCCAGCAGTTACGGACCTAAGAACACAAACTATGGCTACACCTTC.

V gene TRBV12-3 or TRBV12-4 combines with J gene TRBJ2-6, with D unclear. The V gene lost 7 bases and the J gene lost 4 bases, with 8 bases spanning the gap. This CDR3 contains 13 residues. The CDR3 here is CASTPLGANVLTF. The CDR3 DNA follows: TGTGCCAGCACCCCACTAGGGGCCAACGTCCTGACTTTC.

This clone was counted at least ten times. The V gene is TRBV13, the J gene TRBJ2-3; D might be TRBD1 (7 bases). The germline V gene has CDR1 PRHDT and CDR2 FYEKMQ (reference sequence). The CDR3 spans 15 residues. The V end was cut by 6 bases, the J end by 2 bases, with 15 bases between. CDR3 DNA sequence: TGTGCCAGCAGAAACCCGGAGGGGGCCACAGATACGCAGTATTTT. Translated: CASRNPEGATDTQYF.

Ten or more counts support this clone. CDR3 nucleotide sequence: TGTGCCAGCAGCCAACTAATGAACACTGAAGCTTTCTTT. Its protein product is CASSQLMNTEAFF. The rearrangement uses TRBV14 and TRBJ1-1; D gene unclear. Germline-derived CDR1 and CDR2 are SGHDN and FVKESK. V shed 2 bases and J shed 0 bases, with 4 bases lying between them. The CDR3 spans 13 residues.

The chain employs TRBV20-1 and TRBJ1-1; maybe TRBD1 (5 bases). V shed 3 bases and J shed 1 base, with 9 bases lying between them. This CDR3 has 13 amino acids. Germline CDR1 DFQATT, CDR2 SNEGSKA (reference sequence). CDR3 bases: TGCAGTGCTAGCGGGGACGCGAACACTGAAGCTTTCTTT. This gives the protein CSASGDANTEAFF.

This clone showed up many times. The chain combines TRBV7-9 with TRBJ2-7; 8 bases line up with TRBD2. Trimming took 1 base from V and 0 from J; bases not matched to a gene: 2. Germline CDR1 reads SEHNR; CDR2 reads FQNEAQ (reference sequence). The length of the CDR3 is 15 residues. For the CDR3, the DNA is TGTGCCAGCAGCTTAGTAGCGGGGAGCTCCTACGAGCAGTACTTC. It is translated as CASSLVAGSSYEQYF.

Sample share makes this clone medium-sized. The chain is built from TRBV4-1 and TRBJ1-5; no clear D. The CDR3 sequence is 15 residues long. Germline V gene sequence: CDR1 MGHRA, CDR2 YSYEKL. V was shortened by 4 bases and J by 0 bases, with 10 bases between the two germline ends. In DNA, the CDR3 is TGCGCCAGCAGCCCAGGCCTTTATAGCAATCAGCCCCAGCATTTT. Translated: CASSPGLYSNQPQHF.

This clone is categorized as medium-sized. The chain recombines TRBV5-1 with TRBJ1-6, with a possible D match to TRBD1 (6 bases). The CDR3 consists of 14 residues. Germline loops: CDR1 SGHRS, CDR2 YFSETQ. With 5 bases removed from V and 5 bases from J, the gap between germline ends came to 11 bases. Here the CDR3 reads CASSRDRNNSPLHF. The CDR3 DNA is TGCGCCAGCAGTCGAGACAGGAATAATTCACCCCTCCACTTT. Variable domain in full (rest from reference TRBV5-1 and TRBJ1-6): KAGVTQTPRYLIKTRGQQVTLSCSPISGHRSVSWYQQTPGQGLQFLFEYFSETQRNKGNFPGRFSGRQFSNSRSEMNVSTLELGDSALYLCASSRDRNNSPLHFGNGTRLTVT.

This clone was detected a few times. The gene calls are TRBV12-3 or TRBV12-4 and TRBJ2-3; 7 bases map to TRBD2. CDR3 length: 12 residues. With 6 bases clipped from V and 6 bases from J, the junction kept 3 bases outside the gene matches. The chain's CDR3 is CASSRTRDTQYF. For the CDR3, the DNA is TGTGCCAGCAGCCGGACTAGGGATACGCAGTATTTT.